The TCR beta chain described here comes from a study of blood T cell repertoires in COVID-19. V was pared by 1 base and J by 4 bases, with 11 bases between. CDR1 is SGHNT, CDR2 YENEEA, per germline. CDR3 length: 15 amino acids. TCRdb keeps only in-frame clones here, not all; method: immunoSEQ multiplex PCR. The sample has approximately 380,000 clones; more than 85% are singletons. Self-reported history from a screening survey and questionnaire set each donor's cohort. The genes are TRBV11-3 and TRBJ2-1; no definite D call. Sequenced material: PBMCs or T cells enriched from blood (not recorded which). The TCR originated in a woman aged 40 to 55 who had been exposed to COVID-19. CDR3 sequence: CASSLGVAVYNEQFF. CDR3 in DNA: TGTGCCAGCAGCTTAGGTGTGGCAGTATACAATGAGCAGTTCTTC.